This TCR beta chain was profiled in a study of cytomegalovirus exposure and HLA in healthy donors (dated by TCRdb to the late 2010s). Broadly, across the study: The 650 to 800 repertoires of the first cohort and the approximately 130 validation repertoires were produced on the same platform, according to a later analysis. The study aimed to test whether cataloging public T cell receptors could reveal signatures of past pathogen exposure. Along with the approximately 670-subject first cohort, a separate validation cohort of some 130 different subjects was used. To predict cytomegalovirus infection status, the study brought together high-throughput TCR immunosequencing, statistical association of individual TCRs with disease status, and machine learning. General findings and caveats noted by the study authors: A total of 150 or so TCR beta chains were listed by the study as associated with cytomegalovirus. In vitro tests confirmed that a few of the cytomegalovirus-associated TCR beta chains recognize cytomegalovirus antigens. In a later analysis, TCRs clustered in the first cohort were found to also tend to co-occur in the approximately 120 validation repertoires, with approximately 95% of cluster scores above 0. In both the original and validation cohorts, the classifier was reported to diagnose cytomegalovirus status with high specificity and sensitivity. The authors suggested that the approach could potentially be generalized to other disease states and immunological phenotypes. All 130 or so repertoires were used to score co-occurrence in the validation cohort in a later analysis, because that analysis had no HLA typing for the cohort. Most TCR sequences were seen in very few donors, while some public TCRs were found in many individuals.

This clone was detected only once. The antigen this receptor binds is unknown. No qualities accompany the bases; no much larger clone lies one base away. Libraries were constructed by the immunoSEQ multiplex PCR assay. The source study handled its data this way. A statistical classification framework was developed to diagnose cytomegalovirus status using the catalog of TCR beta chain sequences. TCRdb stores this immuneACCESS table with in-frame sequences only. Part of the clones is absent; in the studies checked, under half of the shortfall reflects unresolved V genes, and no reason is known for the rest. From that table come the V and J calls and clone size; the DNA was used to work out D and trimming. Within this sample are around 120,000 clones, with 70% to 90% of them counted one time only. Jointly, the top ten make up around 2% of the sample. CDR1 and CDR2 were assigned from the germline V gene as SGHRS and YFSETQ. There are 18 amino acids in the CDR3, from cysteine to phenylalanine inclusive. The CDR3 DNA has 54 bases and is translated from base 1. V is trimmed back by 4 bases and J by 6 bases, and the junction contains 13 bases that no gene match accounts for.

The donors belonged to the validation cohort of about 110 subjects, which was separate from the 666-subject first cohort. This chain is built from TRBV5-1 and TRBJ2-7, with 16 central nucleotides matching TRBD2. Sequencing was performed on PBMCs. The receptor was isolated from a man between 18 and 29 years old in good health and CMV-seronegative. The sequenced DNA: TGCGCCAGCAGCCCCCCCGGCTCCGGGACTAGCGGGAGGGTCGAGCAGTACTTC. Its protein product is CASSPPGSGTSGRVEQYF.